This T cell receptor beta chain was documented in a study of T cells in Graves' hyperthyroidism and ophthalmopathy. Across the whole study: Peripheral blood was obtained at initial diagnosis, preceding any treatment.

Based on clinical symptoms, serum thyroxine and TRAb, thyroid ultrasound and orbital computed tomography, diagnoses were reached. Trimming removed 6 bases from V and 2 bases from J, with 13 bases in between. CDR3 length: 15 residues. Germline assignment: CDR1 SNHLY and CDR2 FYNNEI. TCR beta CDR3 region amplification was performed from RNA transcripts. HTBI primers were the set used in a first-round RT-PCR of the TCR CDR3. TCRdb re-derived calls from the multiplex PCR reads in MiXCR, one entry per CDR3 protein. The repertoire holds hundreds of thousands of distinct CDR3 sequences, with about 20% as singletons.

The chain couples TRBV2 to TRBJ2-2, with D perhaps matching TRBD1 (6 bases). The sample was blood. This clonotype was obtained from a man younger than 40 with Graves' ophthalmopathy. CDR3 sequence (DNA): TGTGCCAGCAGCGATACAGGGATTAACACCGGGGAGCTGTTTTTT. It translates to CASSDTGINTGELFF.